These 20 T cell receptor beta chains were all obtained from the same sample, sequenced in a study of radiation and T cells in renal cell carcinoma. Sequencing used immunoSEQ multiplex PCR; TCRdb keeps in-frame clones, though not all of them. The sample lists some 120,000 clones, 81% occurring once. Time point indicated: blood 2 weeks post-SBRT. The sample's treatment: 15 Gy SBRT to primary tumor, nephrectomy 4 weeks later. The specimen comprised blood, sampled from a patient whose treatment included radiotherapy and nephrectomy. The origin of the receptors is a man between 50 and 59 years old with renal cell carcinoma.

The chain is built from TRBV6-6 and TRBJ2-7; D gene uncertain. V gave up 5 bases and J gave up 3 bases, with 14 bases separating them. The germline CDR1 and CDR2 sequences are MNHNY and SVGAGI (reference sequence). This CDR3 region has 14 residues. The CDR3 DNA reads TGTGCCAGCAGTGGAGCCGGGTTCCTCTACGAGCAGTACTTC. Translating gives CASSGAGFLYEQYF.

The rearrangement links TRBV10-3 to TRBJ2-7; no definite D call. Trimming left V 2 bases short and J 3 bases short, with 5 bases between. CDR1 is ENHRY, CDR2 SYGVKD, per germline. The CDR3 totals 12 residues. CDR3 DNA: TGTGCCATCAGTGAGAGCAGCTACGAGCAGTACTTC. It specifies CAISESSYEQYF.

The chain links TRBV6-6 to TRBJ1-1; D perhaps matches TRBD1 (6 bases). Trimming cost V 6 bases and J 6 bases, with 11 bases left between them. This CDR3 comprises 12 residues. Germline V gene lookup returns CDR1 MNHNY and CDR2 SVGAGI (reference sequence). CDR3 DNA sequence: TGTGCCAGCAGCTCGAACAGGGCTGAAGCTTTCTTT. It is translated as CASSSNRAEAFF.

The genes are TRBV5-4 and TRBJ1-6, with TRBD1 as a possible D gene (5 bases). This CDR3 has 15 residues. Deletions cut 2 bases from V and 14 bases from J, with 20 bases between. The germline CDR1 and CDR2 sequences are SGHNT and YYREEE (reference sequence). CDR3 sequence reads: CASSFRDRGDRSLHF. For the CDR3, the DNA is TGTGCCAGCAGCTTCCGGGACCGGGGCGACCGTTCCCTCCACTTT.

This chain uses TRBV13 with TRBJ2-1; D ambiguous. Between the trimmed V and J ends, which lost 2 bases and 0 bases, there was a span of 11 bases. The length of the CDR3 is 16 residues. Per the germline V gene, CDR1 is PRHDT and CDR2 is FYEKMQ (reference sequence). CDR3 nucleotides: TGTGCCAGCAGCTTAAGGCTACAGAGCTCCTACAATGAGCAGTTCTTC. Amino acid sequence: CASSLRLQSSYNEQFF.

J is TRBJ2-1 and V is TRBV14; D unresolved. Germline loops: CDR1 SGHDN, CDR2 FVKESK. Trimming pared 6 bases from V and 7 bases from J, leaving 13 bases between. There are 13 residues in the CDR3. The CDR3 coding sequence is TGTGCCAGCAGGAAGATGGGCGTGAATGAGCAGTTCTTC. Its translation: CASRKMGVNEQFF.

V usage is TRBV11-2 and J usage is TRBJ2-3; no firm D call. CDR3 length equals 13 residues. The germline gives CDR1 SGHAT, CDR2 FQNNGV. Trimming stripped 6 bases from V and 2 bases from J, with 9 bases between. The CDR3, as DNA: TGTGCCAGCAGAGCTAGGGACACAGATACGCAGTATTTT. Residues: CASRARDTDTQYF. The entire variable domain, with the rest obtained from reference TRBV11-2 and TRBJ2-3, is as follows: EAGVAQSPRYKIIEKRQSVAFWCNPISGHATLYWYQQILGQGPKLLIQFQNNGVVDDSQLPKDRFSAERLKGVDSTLKIQPAKLEDSAVYLCASRARDTDTQYFGPGTRLTVL.

The chain employs TRBV11-2 and TRBJ2-3; 13 bases fit TRBD2. The germline gives CDR1 SGHAT, CDR2 FQNNGV. The CDR3 covers 17 residues. V was pared by 4 bases and J by 2 bases, with 6 bases of the junction left unmatched. CDR3 coding DNA: TGTGCCAGCAGCTCTAGGACTAGCGGGAGTACCACAGATACGCAGTATTTT. Amino acids: CASSSRTSGSTTDTQYF. Variable domain in full (rest from reference TRBV11-2 and TRBJ2-3): EAGVAQSPRYKIIEKRQSVAFWCNPISGHATLYWYQQILGQGPKLLIQFQNNGVVDDSQLPKDRFSAERLKGVDSTLKIQPAKLEDSAVYLCASSSRTSGSTTDTQYFGPGTRLTVL.

The V call is TRBV5-5, the J call TRBJ1-1; D remains unclear. Germline loops: CDR1 SGHKS, CDR2 YYEKEE (reference sequence). The germline V and J ends were trimmed by 3 bases and 11 bases, with 14 bases remaining between them. The CDR3 consists of 12 residues. CDR3: CASSSPRREAFF. CDR3 DNA sequence: TGTGCCAGCAGCTCCCCCCGGCGAGAGGCTTTCTTT.

This chain uses TRBV5-1 with TRBJ2-5; TRBD1 matches at 9 bases. The length of the CDR3 is 16 residues. V gave up 5 bases and J gave up 5 bases; unmatched junction bases: 13. Germline V gives CDR1 SGHRS, CDR2 YFSETQ. The CDR3 protein is CASRTLQGASSETQYF. Written as DNA, the CDR3 is TGCGCCAGCAGAACCCTACAGGGGGCCTCAAGTGAGACCCAGTACTTC. Drawing the rest from reference TRBV5-1 and TRBJ2-5, the complete variable domain is KAGVTQTPRYLIKTRGQQVTLSCSPISGHRSVSWYQQTPGQGLQFLFEYFSETQRNKGNFPGRFSGRQFSNSRSEMNVSTLELGDSALYLCASRTLQGASSETQYFGPGTRLLVL.

This clone occurred once. V is TRBV7-2 and J is TRBJ2-7; 11 bases fit TRBD2. V lost 5 bases, J lost 3 bases, and 6 bases stayed unmatched. There are 15 residues in the CDR3. Germline V gives CDR1 SGHTA, CDR2 FQGNSA. CDR3 sequence reads: CASSPSGGYIYEQYF. CDR3 nucleotides: TGTGCCAGCAGCCCTAGCGGGGGGTACATCTACGAGCAGTACTTC.

The chain uses TRBV18 and TRBJ1-1, with D perhaps TRBD1 (5 bases). The CDR3 loop spans 15 amino acids. V was trimmed by 3 bases and J by 0 bases, leaving 11 bases between them. Per the germline V gene, CDR1 is KGHSH and CDR2 is LQKENI. In DNA, the CDR3 is TGTGCCAGCTCACCGACAGATGAAATGAACACTGAAGCTTTCTTT. It is translated as CASSPTDEMNTEAFF.

This clone has just a few counts. J is TRBJ1-1 and V is TRBV2; no firm D call. Trimming removed 5 bases at V and 0 bases at J, with 10 bases between. From germline, CDR1 is SNHLY and CDR2 FYNNEI. The CDR3 spans 14 residues. CDR3 sequence reads: CASSSDDLNTEAFF. DNA of the CDR3: TGTGCCAGCAGTTCAGATGACCTGAACACTGAAGCTTTCTTT.

The chain carries TRBV15 and TRBJ2-1; TRBD2 might be the D (6 bases). Trimming shortened V by 2 bases and J by 8 bases, and 16 bases separated the two germline ends. The CDR3 extends over 15 amino acids. Germline assignment: CDR1 LNHNV and CDR2 YYDKDF (reference sequence). The CDR3 is CATSRPSGGLDEQFF. The CDR3 bases are TGTGCCACCAGCAGACCCTCAGGAGGGTTGGATGAGCAGTTCTTC.

This sequence joins TRBV7-8 and TRBJ2-2, with D possibly TRBD2 on 6 matching bases. Germline V CDR1 and CDR2: SGHVS, FQNEAQ. The ends were cut back, 3 bases at V and 0 bases at J, with 8 bases in the middle. This CDR3 comprises 15 residues. The CDR3 sequence is CASSFGSPNTGELFF. In nucleotides, the CDR3 is TGTGCCAGCAGCTTCGGGAGCCCGAACACCGGGGAGCTGTTTTTT.

This rearrangement joins TRBV30 to TRBJ2-7; D is possibly TRBD2 (5 bases). This CDR3 comprises 12 residues. With 4 bases removed from V and 4 bases from J, the gap between germline ends came to 11 bases. Germline CDR1 is GTSNPN and CDR2 is SVGIG (reference sequence). The CDR3, as DNA: TGTGCCTGGACCTCGGGCGGGTACGAGCAGTACTTC. Translation gives CAWTSGGYEQYF.

The rearrangement joins TRBV5-4 to TRBJ1-1; D may be TRBD1 (6 bases). Trimming took 4 bases from V and 3 from J, leaving 13 bases between them. Germline CDR1 SGHNT, CDR2 YYREEE (reference sequence). This CDR3 is 14 amino acids long. CDR3 loop: CASSAGGADTEAFF. The DNA for the CDR3 is TGTGCCAGCAGCGCTGGGGGGGCAGACACTGAAGCTTTCTTT.

V gene TRBV18 combines with J gene TRBJ2-1; TRBD2 agrees at 13 bases. The trim removed 4 bases at V and 7 bases at J, leaving 4 bases unmatched. CDR1 KGHSH and CDR2 LQKENI come from the germline V gene. The CDR3 sequence is 15 residues long. CDR3 coding DNA: TGTGCCAGCTCACGGGAGACTAGCGGGAGGAATGAGCAGTTCTTC. Encoded protein: CASSRETSGRNEQFF.

The chain employs TRBV28 and TRBJ2-2; no reliable D call. Germline V gene sequence: CDR1 MDHEN, CDR2 SYDVKM. The CDR3 runs to 13 residues. With 3 bases removed from V and 0 bases from J, the gap between germline ends came to 2 bases. The CDR3 nucleotides read TGTGCCAGCAGTTTGGCGAACACCGGGGAGCTGTTTTTT. It yields the protein CASSLANTGELFF.

The V call is TRBV2, the J call TRBJ1-5; D not resolved. V was cut by 6 bases and J by 4 bases, with 19 bases left in between. The length of the CDR3 is 16 residues. Germline CDR1 SNHLY, CDR2 FYNNEI. The CDR3 region has the DNA TGTGCCAGCAGGGGCGCGGCAGGCGGTGGGAATCAGCCCCAGCATTTT. Translation: CASRGAAGGGNQPQHF. Together with reference TRBV2 and TRBJ1-5, the CDR3 gives the full variable domain: EPEVTQTPSHQVTQMGQEVILRCVPISNHLYFYWYRQILGQKVEFLVSFYNNEISEKSEIFDDQFSVERPDGSNFTLKIRSTKLEDSAMYFCASRGAAGGGNQPQHFGDGTRLSIL.